This T cell receptor beta chain derives from a study of T cell responses to AZD1222 COVID-19 vaccine. The CDR3 covers 14 residues. CDR1 is SGHRS, CDR2 YFSETQ, per germline. With 8 bases clipped from V and 3 bases from J, the junction kept 7 bases outside the gene matches. It was second doses at about 4 or about 12 weeks that were pooled. Data came from immunoSEQ multiplex PCR; TCRdb stores just in-frame clones and leaves some out. The profile shows 110,000 to 150,000 clones, 88% of them singletons. The clonotype comes from an adult who received the AZD1222 COVID-19 vaccine. This chain joins TRBV5-1 and TRBJ2-3; the match to TRBD1 covers 9 bases. Sequencing was performed on peripheral blood, taken 28 days after the second AZD1222 dose. In DNA form, the CDR3 reads TGCGCCAGTAGGGGTGGGACAGGGACAGATACGCAGTATTTT. This sequence encodes CASRGGTGTDTQYF.